Following are 12 T cell receptor beta chains from one sample sequenced in a study of blood T cell repertoires in COVID-19. The table came from immunoSEQ multiplex PCR; TCRdb's copy has only in-frame clones and leaves some out. The sample has 150,000 to 200,000 clones, 75% to 85% seen once. Source material: PBMCs or T cells enriched from blood (not recorded which). The origin of the receptors is a woman in her forties or fifties with acute COVID-19.

The sample holds a few counts of this clone. The V and J genes are TRBV7-2 and TRBJ1-4; 7 bases fit TRBD1. The J segment lost 8 bases and the V segment lost 0 bases, leaving 6 bases of the junction unmatched. The germline CDR1 and CDR2 sequences are SGHTA and FQGNSA. The length of the CDR3 is 15 residues. The CDR3 loop reads CASSLAPGGQEKLFF. Written as DNA, the CDR3 is TGTGCCAGCAGCTTAGCGCCAGGGGGACAAGAAAAACTGTTTTTT.

This sequence joins TRBV10-2 and TRBJ1-1; 7 nucleotides agree with TRBD1. This CDR3 spans 12 amino acids. Trimming at V came to 8 bases and at J to 4 bases, leaving 4 bases not matched to a gene. Germline CDR1 WSHSY, CDR2 SAAADI. CDR3 protein: CASSTGFTEAFF. The CDR3 DNA reads TGCGCCAGCTCGACAGGGTTCACTGAAGCTTTCTTT.

This clone has more than one count but fewer than ten. The J gene is TRBJ2-1, the V gene TRBV6-5; tentative D call: TRBD2 (6 bases). The CDR3 loop spans 13 amino acids. Germline CDR1 MNHEY, CDR2 SVGAGI. Between the trimmed V and J ends, which lost 8 bases and 0 bases, there was a span of 8 bases. CDR3 nucleotides: TGTGCCAGCTCCGGGAGCTCCTACAATGAGCAGTTCTTC. Protein sequence: CASSGSSYNEQFF.

CDR3 protein: CASSLRPWARNTGELFF. CDR3 DNA: TGCGCCAGCAGCCTACGGCCTTGGGCGAGGAACACCGGGGAGCTGTTTTTT. The rearrangement links TRBV5-1 to TRBJ2-2; no clear D gene. CDR1 is SGHRS and CDR2 is YFSETQ in the germline V gene. The CDR3 consists of 17 residues. Trimming took 4 bases from V and 1 from J, leaving 17 bases between them.

The sample holds a few counts of this clone. V gene TRBV7-9 combines with J gene TRBJ2-1, with 7 bases fitting TRBD2. Germline V gene data show CDR1 as SEHNR and CDR2 as FQNEAQ (reference sequence). There are 14 residues in the CDR3. Trimming cost V 5 bases and J 8 bases; bases outside gene matches: 9. The CDR3 spells CASSPRGGLDEQFF. Written as DNA, the CDR3 is TGTGCCAGCAGCCCGAGGGGAGGGCTGGATGAGCAGTTCTTC.

The rearrangement joins TRBV7-9 to TRBJ1-2; the match to TRBD1 covers 8 bases. V shed 6 bases, J shed 5 bases, and the junction held 11 bases outside the gene matches. CDR3 length: 15 residues. Germline-derived CDR1 and CDR2 are SEHNR and FQNEAQ (reference sequence). This chain's CDR3 is CASRSGQGTEYGYTF. DNA of the CDR3: TGTGCCAGCAGATCAGGACAGGGTACTGAATATGGCTACACCTTC.

The chain is built from TRBV5-6 and TRBJ2-4; 11 nucleotides line up with TRBD1. The CDR3 runs 17 residues. After removal of 3 bases from V and 3 bases from J, the junction contained 8 bases not matched to a gene. CDR1 SGHDT and CDR2 YYEEEE come from the germline V gene. CDR3 protein: CASSSTGTGGIKNIQYF. CDR3 in DNA: TGTGCCAGCAGCTCCACTGGGACAGGGGGTATCAAAAACATTCAGTACTTC. The whole variable domain, filled in from reference TRBV5-6 and TRBJ2-4, reads DAGVTQSPTHLIKTRGQQVTLRCSPKSGHDTVSWYQQALGQGPQFIFQYYEEEERQRGNFPDRFSGHQFPNYSSELNVNALLLGDSALYLCASSSTGTGGIKNIQYFGAGTRLSVL.

The chain joins TRBV28 to TRBJ1-1; D is ambiguous. The CDR3 loop spans 14 amino acids. CDR1 and CDR2 (germline): MDHEN, SYDVKM. V dropped 6 bases and J dropped 2 bases, with 13 bases sitting between them. The CDR3 loop is CASRPPNGNTEAFF. The CDR3 nucleotides are TGTGCCAGCAGGCCTCCCAACGGTAACACTGAAGCTTTCTTT. Combining the CDR3 with reference TRBV28 and TRBJ1-1 gives the whole variable domain DVKVTQSSRYLVKRTGEKVFLECVQDMDHENMFWYRQDPGLGLRLIYFSYDVKMKEKGDIPEGYSVSREKKERFSLILESASTNQTSMYLCASRPPNGNTEAFFGQGTRLTVV.

A single count supports this clone. In DNA form, the CDR3 reads TGTGCCAGCAGCCTCAGGGGCCCTGAGGGCTACACCTTC. Translating gives CASSLRGPEGYTF. J is TRBJ1-2 and V is TRBV28, with TRBD1 as a possible D gene (6 bases). The CDR3 spans 13 residues. Trimming removed 6 bases at V and 8 bases at J, with 16 bases between. Looked up from germline, CDR1 is MDHEN and CDR2 is SYDVKM.

The rearrangement uses TRBV15 and TRBJ1-4; a possible D gene is TRBD1 (6 bases). V was cut by 0 bases and J by 2 bases, with 13 bases left in between. The CDR3 has 17 residues. The germline gives CDR1 LNHNV, CDR2 YYDKDF (reference sequence). CDR3 amino acids: CATSRDNGQSTNEKLFF. The CDR3 coding sequence is TGTGCCACCAGCAGAGATAATGGACAGTCGACTAATGAAAAACTGTTTTTT.

This chain joins TRBV7-2 and TRBJ1-5; no reliable D call. Germline assignment: CDR1 SGHTA and CDR2 FQGNSA. Deletions cut 1 base from V and 6 bases from J, with 4 bases between. This CDR3 has 12 amino acids. The CDR3 region is CASSLVSQPQHF. The CDR3 DNA is TGTGCCAGCAGCTTAGTGAGTCAGCCCCAGCATTTT.

This clone was detected a few times. The chain joins TRBV28 to TRBJ1-2; TRBD1 aligns across 11 bases. V lost 2 bases, J lost 7 bases, and 6 bases stayed unmatched. This CDR3 is built from 15 residues. Looked up from germline, CDR1 is MDHEN and CDR2 is SYDVKM. As DNA, the CDR3 is TGTGCCAGCAGTTTAACCGGGACAGGGGGTTCTGGCTACACCTTC. Translated, it gives CASSLTGTGGSGYTF.